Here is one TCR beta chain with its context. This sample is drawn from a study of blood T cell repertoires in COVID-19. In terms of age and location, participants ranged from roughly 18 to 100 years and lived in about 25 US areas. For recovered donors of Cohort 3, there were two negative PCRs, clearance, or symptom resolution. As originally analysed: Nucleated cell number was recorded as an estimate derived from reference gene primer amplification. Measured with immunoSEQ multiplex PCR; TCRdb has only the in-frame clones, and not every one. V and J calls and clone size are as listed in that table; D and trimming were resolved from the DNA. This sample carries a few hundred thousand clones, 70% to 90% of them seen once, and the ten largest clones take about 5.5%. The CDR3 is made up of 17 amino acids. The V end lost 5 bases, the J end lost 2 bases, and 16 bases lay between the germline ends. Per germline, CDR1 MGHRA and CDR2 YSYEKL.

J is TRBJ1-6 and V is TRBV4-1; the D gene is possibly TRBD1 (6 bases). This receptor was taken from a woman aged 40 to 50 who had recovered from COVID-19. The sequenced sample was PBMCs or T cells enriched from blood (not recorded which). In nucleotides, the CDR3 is TGCGCCAGCAGCGAAATCCCTGCAGGGGCCTATAATTCACCCCTCCACTTT. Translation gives CASSEIPAGAYNSPLHF.